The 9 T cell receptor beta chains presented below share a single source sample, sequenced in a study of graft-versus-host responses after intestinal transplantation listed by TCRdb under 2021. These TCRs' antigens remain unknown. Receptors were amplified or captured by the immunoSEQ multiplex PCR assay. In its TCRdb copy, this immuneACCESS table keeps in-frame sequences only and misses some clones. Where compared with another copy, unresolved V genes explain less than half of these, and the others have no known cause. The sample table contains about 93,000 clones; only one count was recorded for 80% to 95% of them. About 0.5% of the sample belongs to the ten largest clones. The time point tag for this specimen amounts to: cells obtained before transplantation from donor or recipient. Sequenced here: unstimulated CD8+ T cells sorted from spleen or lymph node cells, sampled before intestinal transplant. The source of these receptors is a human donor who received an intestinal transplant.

This chain's CDR3 is CSVEGSAEAFF. CDR3 nucleotide sequence: TGCAGCGTTGAAGGGTCGGCTGAAGCTTTCTTT. The chain employs TRBV29-1 and TRBJ1-1; no reliable D call. The CDR3 extends over 11 amino acids. The V end lost 1 base, the J end lost 6 bases, and 6 bases lay between the germline ends. Looked up from germline, CDR1 is SQVTM and CDR2 is ANQGSEA.

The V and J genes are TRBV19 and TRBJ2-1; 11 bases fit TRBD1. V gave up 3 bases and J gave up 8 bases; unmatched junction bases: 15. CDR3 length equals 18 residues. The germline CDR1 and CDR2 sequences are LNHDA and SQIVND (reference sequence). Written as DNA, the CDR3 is TGTGCCAGTAGTATTAGAGGTTTGGGGACAGGGGGAATGGATGAGCAGTTCTTC. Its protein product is CASSIRGLGTGGMDEQFF.

The CDR3 is CASSPLSSYNEQFF. In nucleotides, the CDR3 is TGTGCCAGTAGTCCCCTAAGCTCCTACAATGAGCAGTTCTTC. This chain joins TRBV19 and TRBJ2-1; D remains ambiguous. Germline lookup yields CDR1 LNHDA and CDR2 SQIVND (reference sequence). V was pared by 5 bases and J by 0 bases, with 8 bases between. This CDR3 has 14 amino acids.

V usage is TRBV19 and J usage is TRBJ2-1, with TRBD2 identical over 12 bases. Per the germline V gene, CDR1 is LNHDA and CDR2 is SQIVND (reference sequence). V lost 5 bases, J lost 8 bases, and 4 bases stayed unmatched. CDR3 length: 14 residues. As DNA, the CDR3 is TGTGCCAGTAGTCCGACTAGCGGGAGCTATGAGCAGTTCTTC. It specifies CASSPTSGSYEQFF.

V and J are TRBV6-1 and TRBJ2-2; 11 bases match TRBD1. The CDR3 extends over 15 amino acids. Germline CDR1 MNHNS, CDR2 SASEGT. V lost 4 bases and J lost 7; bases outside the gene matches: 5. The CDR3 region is CASSVDRGRVGELFF. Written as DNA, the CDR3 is TGTGCCAGCAGTGTGGACAGGGGGCGGGTCGGGGAGCTGTTTTTT.

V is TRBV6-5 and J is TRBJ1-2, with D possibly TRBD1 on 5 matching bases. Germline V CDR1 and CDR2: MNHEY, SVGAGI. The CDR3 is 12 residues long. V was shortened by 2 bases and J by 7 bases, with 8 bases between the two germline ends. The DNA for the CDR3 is TGTGCCAGCAGTTACGCGGGGCTTGGCTACACCTTC. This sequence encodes CASSYAGLGYTF.

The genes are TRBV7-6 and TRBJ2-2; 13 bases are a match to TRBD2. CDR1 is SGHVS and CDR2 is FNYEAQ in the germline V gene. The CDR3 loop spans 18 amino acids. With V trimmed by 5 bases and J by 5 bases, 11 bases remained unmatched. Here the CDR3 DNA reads TGTGCCAGCAGCCTCACTAGCGGGAGGGCCCTCATAACCGGGGAGCTGTTTTTT. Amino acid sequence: CASSLTSGRALITGELFF.

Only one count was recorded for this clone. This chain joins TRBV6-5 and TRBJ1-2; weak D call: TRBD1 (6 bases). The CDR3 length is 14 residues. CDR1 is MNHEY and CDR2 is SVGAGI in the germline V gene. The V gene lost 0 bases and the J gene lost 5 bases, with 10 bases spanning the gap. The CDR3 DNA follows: TGTGCCAGCAGTTACTCGGGGACACGATATGGCTACACCTTC. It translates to CASSYSGTRYGYTF.

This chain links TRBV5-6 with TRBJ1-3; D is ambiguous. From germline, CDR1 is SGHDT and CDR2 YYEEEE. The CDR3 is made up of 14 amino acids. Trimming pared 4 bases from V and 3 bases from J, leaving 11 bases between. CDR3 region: CASSPSVGGNTIYF. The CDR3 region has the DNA TGTGCCAGCAGCCCATCCGTCGGTGGAAACACCATATATTTT.